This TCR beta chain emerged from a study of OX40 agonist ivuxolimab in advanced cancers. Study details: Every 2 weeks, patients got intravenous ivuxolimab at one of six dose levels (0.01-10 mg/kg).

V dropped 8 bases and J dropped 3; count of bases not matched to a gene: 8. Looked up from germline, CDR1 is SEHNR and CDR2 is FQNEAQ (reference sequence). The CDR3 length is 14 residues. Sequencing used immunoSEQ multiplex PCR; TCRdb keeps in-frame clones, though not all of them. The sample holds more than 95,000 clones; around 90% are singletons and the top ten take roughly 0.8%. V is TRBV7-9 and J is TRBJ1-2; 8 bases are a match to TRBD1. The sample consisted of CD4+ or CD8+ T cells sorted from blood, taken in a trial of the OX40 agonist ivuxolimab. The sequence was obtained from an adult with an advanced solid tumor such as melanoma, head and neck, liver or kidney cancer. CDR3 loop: CASRLGQGDYGYTF. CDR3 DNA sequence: TGTGCCAGCCGCCTCGGACAGGGTGACTATGGCTACACCTTC.